Listed below are T cell receptor beta chains from one sample, sequenced in a study of blood T cell repertoires in COVID-19. Method: immunoSEQ multiplex PCR; TCRdb's copy keeps in-frame clones and lacks some. Among 25,000 to 30,000 clones listed, approximately 75% were seen once. The sample taken for sequencing was peripheral blood. The receptors shown here come from a boy between 2 and 10 years old with active or convalescent COVID-19. Each CDR3 is given with its conserved first and last residue. D genes are given only for firm matches. Clone size is stated in some rows and not others, as once, few, many or a class when expanded.

d_call | j_call | clone_size | v_call | cdr3_aa | cdr3_nt
NA | TRBJ1-1 | NA | TRBV9 | CASSEGLGEAFF | TGTGCCAGCAGCGAGGGGTTGGGGGAAGCTTTCTTT
TRBD1 | TRBJ1-1 | NA | TRBV7-2 | CASSPSWDRTNTEAFF | TGTGCCAGCAGCCCATCCTGGGACAGGACGAACACTGAAGCTTTCTTT
TRBD1 | TRBJ1-5 | few | TRBV6-2/TRBV6-3 | CASSKQGARGQPQHF | TGTGCCAGCAGTAAACAGGGGGCGAGGGGGCAGCCCCAGCATTTT
NA | TRBJ2-1 | few | TRBV11-2 | CASSGGWISYNEQFF | TGTGCCAGCAGCGGCGGGTGGATCTCCTACAATGAGCAGTTCTTC
NA | TRBJ1-6 | once | TRBV5-1 | CASSQGSYSPNSPLHF | TGCGCCAGCAGCCAGGGGTCCTATTCCCCTAATTCACCCCTCCACTTT
NA | TRBJ2-5 | NA | TRBV12-3/TRBV12-4 | CASSLAGRETQYF | TGTGCCAGCAGTTTAGCGGGGCGGGAGACCCAGTACTTC
NA | TRBJ1-5 | few | TRBV28 | CASSAQTGVNQPQHF | TGTGCCAGCAGCGCACAGACAGGAGTCAATCAGCCCCAGCATTTT
TRBD1 | TRBJ2-5 | NA | TRBV29-1 | CSVRDRGPPFRAQYF | TGCAGCGTTCGAGACAGGGGGCCTCCTTTTAGGGCCCAGTACTTC
NA | TRBJ1-2 | NA | TRBV19 | CASRAGTTFNYGYTF | TGTGCCAGTAGGGCCGGGACAACTTTCAACTATGGCTACACCTTC
NA | TRBJ2-1 | few | TRBV7-9 | CASSTGKGNEQFF | TGTGCCAGCAGCACCGGCAAGGGGAATGAGCAGTTCTTC
NA | TRBJ2-3 | NA | TRBV4-1 | CASSQDGGGGATDTQYF | TGCGCCAGCAGCCAAGATGGAGGGGGGGGAGCCACAGATACGCAGTATTTT
TRBD2 | TRBJ2-2 | few | TRBV4-3 | CASSQDFIGRGGTGELFF | TGCGCCAGCAGCCAAGATTTCATCGGGCGGGGGGGCACCGGGGAGCTGTTTTTT
NA | TRBJ1-1 | once | TRBV24-1 | CATSDPRGLNTEAFF | TGTGCCACCAGTGATCCCAGGGGCTTGAACACTGAAGCTTTCTTT
NA | TRBJ1-5 | NA | TRBV28 | CASSRTDSHNQPQHF | TGTGCCAGCAGCAGGACGGACAGTCACAATCAGCCCCAGCATTTT
NA | TRBJ1-1 | many | TRBV5-1 | CASSLRGANTEAFF | TGCGCCAGCAGCTTGAGGGGTGCGAACACTGAAGCTTTCTTT
NA | TRBJ1-4 | NA | TRBV7-2 | CASSPTETNEKLFF | TGTGCCAGCAGCCCGACAGAGACTAATGAAAAACTGTTTTTT
TRBD1 | TRBJ2-2 | NA | TRBV5-6 | CASRWTGPNTGELFF | TGTGCCAGCAGATGGACAGGTCCGAACACCGGGGAGCTGTTTTTT
NA | TRBJ2-6 | NA | TRBV18 | CASSHPGGLPGANVLTF | TGTGCCAGCTCACATCCCGGCGGCCTCCCTGGGGCCAACGTCCTGACTTTC
TRBD2 | TRBJ2-1 | NA | TRBV29-1 | CSVALAAKQFF | TGCAGCGTTGCCCTAGCGGCCAAGCAGTTCTTC
TRBD1 | TRBJ1-5 | NA | TRBV3-1/TRBV3-2 | CASSLGQRGDQPQHF | TGTGCCAGCAGCCTGGGACAGCGGGGGGATCAGCCCCAGCATTTT
TRBD2 | TRBJ2-1 | NA | TRBV7-9 | CASRPPGLAPDPYNEQFF | TGTGCCAGCAGGCCCCCGGGACTAGCGCCAGACCCTTACAATGAGCAGTTCTTC
TRBD2 | TRBJ2-1 | few | TRBV7-2 | CASSLSTSWPYNEQFF | TGTGCCAGCAGCCTATCGACTAGCTGGCCCTACAATGAGCAGTTCTTC
NA | TRBJ2-2 | NA | TRBV14 | CASSLIRPRTTGELFF | TGTGCCAGCAGCCTAATACGCCCTCGAACAACCGGGGAGCTGTTTTTT
NA | TRBJ1-2 | NA | TRBV4-1 | CASSQERTPMRGPKNYGYTF | TGCGCCAGCAGCCAAGAGCGAACCCCTATGCGGGGCCCCAAAAACTATGGCTACACCTTC
TRBD2 | TRBJ2-3 | NA | TRBV7-6 | CASSPAAGGPDTQYF | TGTGCCAGCAGCCCGGCAGCGGGGGGGCCAGATACGCAGTATTTT
TRBD2 | TRBJ2-2 | NA | TRBV14 | CASSPRGRRLAGGTGELFF | TGTGCCAGCAGCCCCCGTGGTCGAAGGCTAGCGGGGGGCACCGGGGAGCTGTTTTTT
TRBD2 | TRBJ2-5 | NA | TRBV4-1 | CASSQDRASGRRETQYF | TGCGCCAGCAGCCAAGATAGGGCTAGCGGGAGGAGGGAGACCCAGTACTTC
NA | TRBJ1-4 | NA | TRBV24-1 | CATSDRAVEKLFF | TGTGCCACCAGTGACAGGGCGGTTGAAAAACTGTTTTTT
NA | TRBJ1-1 | NA | TRBV11-3 | CASSGDGDTEAFF | TGTGCCAGCAGCGGAGACGGGGACACTGAAGCTTTCTTT
TRBD2 | TRBJ2-1 | few | TRBV7-9 | CFSGGRKAYNEQFF | TGTTTTAGCGGGGGAAGAAAGGCCTACAATGAGCAGTTCTTC
NA | TRBJ2-4 | few | TRBV11-3 | CASSLGSEGSIQYF | TGTGCCAGCAGCTTAGGGTCTGAGGGTAGCATTCAGTACTTC
TRBD1 | TRBJ2-6 | NA | TRBV5-1 | CASSFSTGGGSGANVLTF | TGCGCCAGCAGCTTCTCCACAGGGGGCGGGTCTGGGGCCAACGTCCTGACTTTC
NA | TRBJ1-5 | NA | TRBV12-2 | CASRLAGTGGGGMQPQHF | TGTGCAAGTCGCTTAGCGGGGACAGGGGGCGGGGGGATGCAGCCCCAGCATTTT
TRBD2 | TRBJ2-5 | NA | TRBV7-9 | CASRDEAGVQETQYF | TGTGCCAGCAGGGATGAAGCGGGGGTCCAAGAGACCCAGTACTTC
NA | TRBJ2-2 | NA | TRBV18 | CASSLALVDTGELFF | TGTGCCAGCTCACTAGCATTAGTGGACACCGGGGAGCTGTTTTTT
NA | TRBJ2-1 | NA | TRBV7-6 | CASSIPNNEQFF | TGTGCCAGCAGCATTCCCAACAATGAGCAGTTCTTC
TRBD1 | TRBJ2-1 | NA | TRBV7-9 | CASSMTGEDNEQFF | TGTGCCAGCAGCATGACAGGGGAGGACAATGAGCAGTTCTTC
NA | TRBJ1-6 | NA | TRBV5-1 | CASSLGQARNISPLHF | TGCGCCAGCAGCTTGGGACAGGCTCGGAACATTTCACCCCTCCACTTT
NA | TRBJ1-6 | NA | TRBV30 | CAWRDRNNSPLHF | TGTGCCTGGAGGGACAGAAATAATTCACCCCTCCACTTT
NA | TRBJ2-7 | NA | TRBV19 | CASSPRREQYF | TGTGCCAGTAGTCCCCGTCGTGAGCAGTACTTC
TRBD1 | TRBJ1-4 | NA | TRBV2 | CASRTGGEKLFF | TGTGCCAGCAGGACAGGGGGGGAAAAACTGTTTTTT
NA | TRBJ1-1 | NA | TRBV29-1 | CSVEGQGNTEAFF | TGCAGCGTTGAAGGGCAGGGAAACACTGAAGCTTTCTTT
TRBD1 | TRBJ1-5 | NA | TRBV27 | CASSLTGGFYSNQPQHF | TGTGCCAGCAGTTTGACAGGGGGGTTTTATAGCAATCAGCCCCAGCATTTT
NA | TRBJ1-1 | NA | TRBV5-6 | CASSLFSGSTHLGAFF | TGTGCCAGCAGCTTGTTCTCGGGGTCGACCCACCTGGGGGCTTTCTTT
TRBD2 | TRBJ2-3 | NA | TRBV5-1 | CASSLEGGGYTDTQYF | TGCGCCAGCAGCTTGGAGGGCGGGGGATACACAGATACGCAGTATTTT